The TCR beta chain described here comes from a study of shared clonotypes between healthy human individuals. Study as a whole: Each donor contributed plates that comprised three CD4 naive, three CD4 memory, two CD8 naive and one CD8 memory.

Positive CCR7 selection of CD45RO-negative cells yielded the naive CD8 cells, and terminally differentiated effector memory CD45RA+ cells were excluded. TCRdb's copy holds only in-frame clones and misses some; the assay was immunoSEQ multiplex PCR. Of some 2,100,000 clones listed, more than 85% are singletons. This clone showed up just once. Sequenced: naive CD8+ T cells from PBMCs. The clonotype comes from a man younger than 35 in good health. Some clones in this sample may be carry-over from other donors' samples.

CDR3 sequence reads: CASSFQRGATEAFF. The DNA of the CDR3 is TGTGCCAGCAGTTTTCAAAGGGGAGCCACTGAAGCTTTCTTT. The V gene is TRBV27, the J gene TRBJ1-1, with D possibly being TRBD1 (5 bases). V was trimmed by 3 bases and J by 4 bases, leaving 12 bases between them. Germline CDR1 and CDR2: MNHEY and SMNVEV (reference sequence). This CDR3 has 14 residues.